The sequence of this T cell receptor beta chain was determined in a study of shared clonotypes between healthy human individuals. Produced via immunoSEQ multiplex PCR; TCRdb's table is partial and in-frame only. The sample lists hundreds of thousands of clones, roughly 73% seen once, with around 1.7% in the top ten. V was pared by 0 bases and J by 3 bases, with 3 bases of the junction left unmatched. Germline V lookup: CDR1 SGDLS, CDR2 YYNGEE. The CDR3 totals 15 residues. The sample comprised memory CD4+ T cells sorted from blood. Noted subset: CD45RA-negative fraction. This receptor was obtained from a woman in her 30s in good health. This rearrangement joins TRBV9 to TRBJ2-7; 10 bases are shared with TRBD2. The DNA for the CDR3 is TGTGCCAGCAGCGTAGGTAGCGGGAGGTTCTACGAGCAGTACTTC. Encoded protein: CASSVGSGRFYEQYF.